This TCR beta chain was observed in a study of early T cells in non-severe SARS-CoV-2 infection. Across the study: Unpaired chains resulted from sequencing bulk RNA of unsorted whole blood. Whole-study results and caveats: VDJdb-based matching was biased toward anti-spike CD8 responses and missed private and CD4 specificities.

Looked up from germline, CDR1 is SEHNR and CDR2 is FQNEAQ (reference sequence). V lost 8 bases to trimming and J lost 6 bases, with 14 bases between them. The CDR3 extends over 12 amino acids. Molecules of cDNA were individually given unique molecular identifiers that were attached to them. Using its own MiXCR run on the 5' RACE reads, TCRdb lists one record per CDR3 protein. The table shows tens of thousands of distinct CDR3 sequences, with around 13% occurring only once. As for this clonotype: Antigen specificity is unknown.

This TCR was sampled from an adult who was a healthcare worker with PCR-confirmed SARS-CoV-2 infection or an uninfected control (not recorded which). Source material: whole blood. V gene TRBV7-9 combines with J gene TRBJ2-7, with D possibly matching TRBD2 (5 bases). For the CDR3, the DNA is TGTGCCAGCGTCGGGGTGGGAGCCGAGCAGTACTTC. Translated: CASVGVGAEQYF.